Listed below are T cell receptor beta chains from one sample, sequenced in a study of blood T cell repertoires in COVID-19. TCRdb's table, derived via immunoSEQ multiplex PCR, lists solely in-frame clones and lacks some. The sample has 110,000 or so clones, about 88% seen once. The sequenced sample was peripheral blood. The receptors stem from a woman aged 65 to 85 who had recovered from COVID-19. The CDR3 runs from the conserved cysteine through the conserved F or W. The D gene is left open where the match is weak. Clone sizes are given selectively: once, few, many, or a class where the clone is expanded.

D,J,size,V,CDR3,DNA
TRBD1,TRBJ1-2,.,TRBV27,CASSSWTGNYGYTF,TGTGCCAGCAGTTCATGGACAGGAAACTATGGCTACACCTTC
.,TRBJ1-2,.,TRBV7-9,CASSLAGTGNYGYTF,TGTGCCAGCAGCTTAGCTGGAACAGGGAACTATGGCTACACCTTC
TRBD1,TRBJ2-5,.,TRBV5-1,CASGTLGQGIQETQYF,TGCGCCAGCGGAACCCTGGGACAGGGAATCCAAGAGACCCAGTACTTC
.,TRBJ1-1,.,TRBV5-4,CASSFGGRGNTEAFF,TGTGCCAGCAGCTTTGGTGGCAGGGGTAACACTGAAGCTTTCTTT
.,TRBJ2-1,once,TRBV3-1/TRBV3-2,CASSQDGSGYNEQFF,TGTGCCAGCAGCCAAGACGGTAGCGGTTATAATGAGCAGTTCTTC
TRBD1,TRBJ2-5,.,TRBV5-1,CASSWDRNFETQYF,TGCGCCAGCAGCTGGGACAGGAATTTCGAGACCCAGTACTTC
TRBD2,TRBJ2-5,.,TRBV29-1,CSVEFGTSGTETQYF,TGCAGCGTTGAATTCGGGACTAGCGGGACAGAGACCCAGTACTTC
.,TRBJ1-4,.,TRBV4-2,CASSQEPAGEKLFF,TGTGCCAGCAGCCAAGAGCCAGCGGGCGAAAAACTGTTTTTT
.,TRBJ2-5,.,TRBV27,CASRTVRFETQYF,TGTGCCAGCAGGACAGTCCGTTTTGAGACCCAGTACTTC
TRBD1,TRBJ1-2,.,TRBV5-1,CASSLEGTAKYGYTF,TGCGCCAGCAGCTTGGAAGGGACAGCGAAATATGGCTACACCTTC
.,TRBJ2-5,once,TRBV14,CASSLRAETQYF,TGTGCCAGCAGCCTACGAGCGGAGACCCAGTACTTC
.,TRBJ2-1,.,TRBV10-3,CAISAGDLATYNEQFF,TGTGCCATCAGTGCGGGGGATCTAGCGACCTACAATGAGCAGTTCTTC
.,TRBJ1-5,.,TRBV7-8,CASSLQVSNQPQHF,TGTGCCAGCAGCTTACAGGTTTCCAATCAGCCCCAGCATTTT
TRBD1,TRBJ1-5,once,TRBV3-1/TRBV3-2,CASSGGQGTAQPQHF,TGTGCCAGCAGCGGGGGACAGGGGACCGCTCAGCCCCAGCATTTT
TRBD1,TRBJ1-6,.,TRBV5-8,CASSFPGTGGYNSPLHF,TGTGCCAGCAGCTTCCCAGGGACAGGGGGGTATAATTCACCCCTCCACTTT
.,TRBJ2-7,.,TRBV6-6,CASSSHVASSYEQYF,TGTGCCAGCAGTTCCCACGTGGCTTCGTCCTACGAGCAGTACTTC